These T cell receptor beta chains were read from a single sample in a study of response to subunit inactivated influenza vaccine. TCRdb re-called the RT-PCR reads through MiXCR, storing one row per CDR3 protein. The table lists a few hundred thousand distinct CDR3 sequences, over 9.5% of them singletons, with approximately 12% in the top ten. The input for sequencing was PBMCs from blood, taken more than 35 days after vaccination. The receptors originated from a man in his fifties who received an inactivated influenza vaccine. CDR3s include the opening cysteine and the closing phenylalanine or tryptophan. D genes are given only for firm matches. Clone size is given for some rows only: seen once, a few or many times, or a class if the clone is expanded.

clone_size d_call j_call v_call cdr3_length cdr3_aa cdr3_nt
few - TRBJ2-5 TRBV3-1 15 CASSLGYVVRETQYF TGTGCCAGCAGCCTCGGGTATGTGGTGAGGGAGACCCAGTACTTC
few - TRBJ1-2 TRBV6-5 11 CASSYGQGYTF TGTGCCAGCAGTTACGGACAAGGCTACACCTTC
- TRBD2 TRBJ2-1 TRBV15 15 CATSREASGIDEQFF TGTGCCACCAGCAGAGAGGCTAGCGGGATTGATGAGCAGTTCTTC
few TRBD1 TRBJ2-5 TRBV20-1 15 CSATGQGLYQETQYF TGCAGTGCAACGGGACAGGGGCTGTACCAAGAGACCCAGTACTTC
- TRBD1 TRBJ2-2 TRBV12-3/TRBV12-4 14 CASSPTGSTGELFF TGTGCCAGCAGCCCGACAGGGAGCACCGGGGAGCTGTTTTTT
many TRBD2 TRBJ2-7 TRBV27 15 CASSTLAGVPYEQYF TGTGCCAGCAGTACCCTAGCGGGGGTACCCTACGAGCAGTACTTC
- - TRBJ1-2 TRBV7-9 14 CASSLAVDSYGYTF TGTGCCAGCAGCTTAGCGGTGGACTCCTATGGCTACACCTTC
- TRBD2 TRBJ2-7 TRBV6-5 16 CASSSSLAGSSYEQYF TGTGCCAGCAGTTCCTCCCTAGCGGGTTCCTCCTACGAGCAGTACTTC
- - TRBJ2-2 TRBV28 15 CASRRGWGRVGELFF TGTGCCAGCCGACGCGGGTGGGGGCGCGTCGGGGAGCTGTTTTTT
few - TRBJ1-3 TRBV3-1 13 CASSSTSGNTIYF TGTGCCAGCAGCTCTACGTCCGGAAACACCATATATTTT
many - TRBJ2-1 TRBV7-9 12 CASTKGHNEQFF TGTGCCAGCACCAAGGGGCACAATGAGCAGTTCTTC
- - TRBJ2-2 TRBV5-1 15 CASSLHARVAGELFF TGCGCCAGCAGCTTGCACGCCAGGGTGGCCGGGGAGCTGTTTTTT
- - TRBJ2-5 TRBV7-2 13 CASSLVTQETQYF TGTGCCAGCAGCTTAGTCACTCAAGAGACCCAGTACTTC
- - TRBJ2-5 TRBV14 11 CASSQSVTQYF TGTGCCAGCAGCCAATCGGTGACCCAGTACTTC